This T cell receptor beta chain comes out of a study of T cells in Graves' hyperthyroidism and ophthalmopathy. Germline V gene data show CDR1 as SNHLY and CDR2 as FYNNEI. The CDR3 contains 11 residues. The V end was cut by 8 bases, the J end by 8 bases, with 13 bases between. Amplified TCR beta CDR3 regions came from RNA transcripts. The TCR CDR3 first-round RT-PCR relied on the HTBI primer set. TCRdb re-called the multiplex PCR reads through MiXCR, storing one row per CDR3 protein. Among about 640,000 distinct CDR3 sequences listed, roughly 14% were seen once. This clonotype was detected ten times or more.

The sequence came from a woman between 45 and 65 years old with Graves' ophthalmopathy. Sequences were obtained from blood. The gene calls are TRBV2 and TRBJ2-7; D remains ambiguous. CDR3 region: CASPGEAKQYF. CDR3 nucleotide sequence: TGTGCCAGCCCGGGTGAAGCGAAGCAGTACTTC.